This TCR beta chain was retrieved from a study of blood T cells in healthy people across ages. The individuals who served as donors were healthy Caucasians living in Russia, aged roughly 6 to 95. The use of a sample-barcoded 5' primer and a J-beta primer mix characterized a second PCR of about 6 to 12 cycles. TCRdb redid the calling of the 5' RACE reads with MiXCR, one entry per CDR3 protein. The sample has 540,000 or so distinct CDR3 sequences, roughly 28% seen once. The CDR3 is 15 amino acids. V shed 2 bases and J 5 bases; nucleotides not matched to a gene: 5. CDR1 and CDR2 (germline): ENHRY, SYGVKD.

This sequence originates from a woman between 65 and 79 years old in good health. The chain carries TRBV10-3 and TRBJ2-2, with 7 nucleotides matching TRBD1. The source material was blood. CDR3 in amino acids: CAISERAGGTGELFF. CDR3 coding DNA: TGTGCCATCAGTGAGCGGGCAGGGGGAACCGGGGAGCTGTTTTTT.